A selection of T cell receptor beta chains follows, all from one sample in a study of CD4 T cells in relation to SARS-CoV-2 and coronaviruses. The table came from immunoSEQ multiplex PCR; TCRdb's copy has only in-frame clones and leaves some out. The sample consists of around 25,000 clones, around 75% of them appearing once. Their cognate antigens are unknown. Specimen: CD4+ T cells from PBMCs, cultured in vitro. The source is a human donor in good health. Both conserved end residues are part of each CDR3. The order of the fields is clone size, D gene, J gene, V gene, CDR3 protein, CDR3 DNA. A D gene is named only where the DNA matches it firmly. Where a row states a size, it is once, few, many or the class of an expanded clone; other rows omit it.

>-|-|TRBJ2-1|TRBV3-1/TRBV3-2
CASSLTYNEQFF
TGTGCCAGCAGCCTTACCTACAATGAGCAGTTCTTC
>-|-|TRBJ2-4|TRBV5-4
CASSLYRRGPDIQYF
TGTGCCAGCAGCTTGTATCGACGGGGGCCAGACATTCAGTACTTC
>-|-|TRBJ1-4|TRBV7-2
CASSPDPGAREKLFF
TGTGCCAGCAGTCCTGACCCAGGGGCACGGGAAAAACTGTTTTTT
>-|-|TRBJ2-7|TRBV19
CASSPQGTFSYEQYF
TGTGCCAGTAGTCCCCAGGGGACTTTTTCCTACGAGCAGTACTTC
>-|-|TRBJ2-4|TRBV6-2/TRBV6-3
CASSFGQGGGLKNIQYF
TGTGCCAGCAGTTTCGGACAGGGAGGGGGACTGAAAAACATTCAGTACTTC
>-|-|TRBJ1-5|TRBV7-8
CASSHLRGPQHF
TGTGCCAGCAGCCACCTAAGGGGGCCCCAGCATTTT
>-|-|TRBJ1-1|TRBV14
CASSQNRVGTEAFF
TGTGCCAGCAGCCAGAACAGGGTCGGCACTGAAGCTTTCTTT
>-|TRBD2|TRBJ2-3|TRBV5-1
CASSGLAGGGTDTQYF
TGCGCCAGCAGCGGACTAGCGGGAGGAGGAACAGATACGCAGTATTTT
>-|-|TRBJ1-1|TRBV30
CAWILRREHGEAFF
TGTGCCTGGATCCTGCGGCGGGAACATGGTGAAGCTTTCTTT
>-|TRBD1|TRBJ2-7|TRBV4-3
CASSPFLGQELEQYF
TGCGCCAGCAGCCCATTCCTGGGACAGGAGCTCGAGCAGTACTTC
>-|-|TRBJ2-6|TRBV18
CASSPRWVSGANVLTF
TGTGCCAGCTCACCGAGGTGGGTCTCTGGGGCCAACGTCCTGACTTTC
>-|-|TRBJ2-1|TRBV6-6
CASSPGDLNNEQFF
TGTGCCAGCAGCCCCGGAGACTTGAACAATGAGCAGTTCTTC
>few|-|TRBJ2-5|TRBV19
CASNAGRQETQYF
TGTGCCAGTAACGCAGGGCGACAAGAGACCCAGTACTTC
>-|TRBD2|TRBJ2-5|TRBV2
CASKETSGSRATQYF
TGTGCCAGCAAGGAGACTAGCGGGAGCCGGGCGACCCAGTACTTC
>-|-|TRBJ1-2|TRBV2
CASSEGQSYGYTF
TGTGCCAGCAGTGAAGGGCAGTCATATGGCTACACCTTC
>-|TRBD2|TRBJ2-1|TRBV10-3
CATEAGLGSNEQFF
TGTGCCACCGAGGCGGGACTAGGCTCCAATGAGCAGTTCTTC
>-|TRBD1|TRBJ2-6|TRBV3-1/TRBV3-2
CASSQVAPPGTGPSGANVLTF
TGTGCCAGCAGCCAAGTCGCCCCGCCTGGGACAGGGCCCTCTGGGGCCAACGTCCTGACTTTC
>-|-|TRBJ2-2|TRBV14
CASSQERELDAGELFF
TGTGCCAGCAGCCAAGAAAGAGAACTAGATGCTGGGGAGCTGTTTTTT
>-|-|TRBJ2-5|TRBV19
CASGPDQTGQETQYF
TGTGCCAGTGGCCCCGACCAGACAGGACAAGAGACCCAGTACTTC
>-|TRBD1|TRBJ1-2|TRBV2
CASTETGRGYGYTF
TGTGCCAGCACCGAGACAGGGAGAGGCTATGGCTACACCTTC
>-|-|TRBJ1-2|TRBV19
CASSIQAYYGYTF
TGTGCCAGTAGTATACAGGCTTACTATGGCTACACCTTC
>-|TRBD2|TRBJ2-5|TRBV6-2/TRBV6-3
CASSFGIAGGSLETQYF
TGTGCCAGCAGTTTTGGAATAGCGGGAGGATCACTGGAGACCCAGTACTTC
>-|-|TRBJ2-3|TRBV7-3
CASSLTNTGTQYF
TGTGCCAGCAGCTTAACCAACACGGGTACGCAGTATTTT
>-|TRBD1|TRBJ2-7|TRBV5-8
CASSTQGGAAYEQYF
TGTGCCAGCAGCACACAAGGGGGCGCCGCCTACGAGCAGTACTTC
>-|TRBD1|TRBJ1-4|TRBV3-1/TRBV3-2
CASSQDARGLEKLFF
TGTGCCAGCAGCCAAGATGCCAGGGGGCTTGAAAAACTGTTTTTT
>-|TRBD2|TRBJ2-4|TRBV4-1
CASSQEWAGTSGVQYF
TGCGCCAGCAGCCAAGAATGGGCCGGGACTAGCGGGGTTCAGTACTTC
>-|TRBD1|TRBJ1-1|TRBV7-9
CASSRPRDRVNTEAFF
TGTGCCAGCAGTCGCCCCCGGGACAGGGTTAACACTGAAGCTTTCTTT
>-|-|TRBJ1-4|TRBV4-3
CASSPGQPDEKLFF
TGCGCCAGCAGCCCCGGACAGCCCGACGAAAAACTGTTTTTT
>-|-|TRBJ1-2|TRBV6-2/TRBV6-3
CASSRDFYGYTF
TGTGCCAGCAGCAGGGATTTCTATGGCTACACCTTC
>-|-|TRBJ1-1|TRBV5-1
CASSSMGGGTEAFF
TGCGCCAGCAGCTCCATGGGGGGGGGCACTGAAGCTTTCTTT
>-|TRBD1|TRBJ1-4|TRBV19
CASSPGTGERKLFF
TGTGCCAGTAGTCCTGGGACAGGGGAGAGGAAACTGTTTTTT
>once|TRBD1|TRBJ1-2|TRBV5-1
CASSLGQGYYGYTF
TGCGCCAGCAGCTTGGGACAGGGGTACTATGGCTACACCTTC
>-|-|TRBJ1-5|TRBV10-1
CASSEVLSNQPQHF
TGCGCCAGCAGTGAGGTTTTAAGCAATCAGCCCCAGCATTTT
>-|TRBD2|TRBJ2-1|TRBV11-3
CASSARTSQAGYNEQFF
TGTGCCAGCAGCGCCCGGACTAGCCAAGCCGGTTACAATGAGCAGTTCTTC
>-|-|TRBJ1-5|TRBV6-2/TRBV6-3
CASSPDPGHLSQPQHF
TGTGCCAGCAGCCCAGACCCGGGACACCTGAGTCAGCCCCAGCATTTT